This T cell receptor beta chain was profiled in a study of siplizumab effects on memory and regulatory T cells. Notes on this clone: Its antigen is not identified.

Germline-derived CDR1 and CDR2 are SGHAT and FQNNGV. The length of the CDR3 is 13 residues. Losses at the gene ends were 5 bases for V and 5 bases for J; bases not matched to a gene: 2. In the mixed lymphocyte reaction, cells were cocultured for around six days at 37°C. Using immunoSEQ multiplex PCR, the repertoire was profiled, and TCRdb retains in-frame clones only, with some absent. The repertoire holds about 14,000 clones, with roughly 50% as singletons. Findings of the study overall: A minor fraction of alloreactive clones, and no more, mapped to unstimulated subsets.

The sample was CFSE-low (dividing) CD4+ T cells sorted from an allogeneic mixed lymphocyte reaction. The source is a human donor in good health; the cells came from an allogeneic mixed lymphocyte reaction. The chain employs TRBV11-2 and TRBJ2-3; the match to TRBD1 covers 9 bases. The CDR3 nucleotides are TGTGCCAGCAGCGCGGACAGGGGAGATACGCAGTATTTT. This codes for CASSADRGDTQYF. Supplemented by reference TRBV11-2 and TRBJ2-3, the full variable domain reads EAGVAQSPRYKIIEKRQSVAFWCNPISGHATLYWYQQILGQGPKLLIQFQNNGVVDDSQLPKDRFSAERLKGVDSTLKIQPAKLEDSAVYLCASSADRGDTQYFGPGTRLTVL.